This T cell receptor beta chain was recovered during a study of cytomegalovirus exposure and HLA in healthy donors (dated by TCRdb to about 2017). Looking at the study overall: In an earlier analysis of about 560 of the donors, 276 Gb of sequence data and approximately 100 million unique TCR beta sequences from roughly 180 million T cells were reported. An early release that covered around 590 HLA-typed donors contained approximately 290 gigabases of sequencing data and 70 million to 100 million unique TCR sequences. Of the roughly 400 genotyped donors, 81% fell in the genetic ancestry cluster associated with self-reported Caucasian donors. The aim of the study was to test whether cataloging public T cell receptors could identify signatures of past pathogen exposure. Using immunosequencing, the study profiled T cell repertoires from about 610 subjects and related those repertoires to cytomegalovirus serostatus. Along with the approximately 650-subject first cohort, a separate validation cohort of over a hundred different subjects was used. To predict cytomegalovirus infection status, the study brought together high-throughput TCR immunosequencing, statistical association of individual TCRs with disease status, and machine learning. In a later analysis, previously published TCR beta repertoires from several hundred donors were re-analyzed and high-resolution HLA genotyping was added so that TCR occurrence patterns could be studied. Rather than using new phenotypic data, the later analysis identified candidate immune exposures from TCR beta sequences and from how often those sequences occurred across donors. To decide whether each TCR beta V gene segment behaved as functional or pseudogenic, an earlier analysis of some 540 of the donors relied on high-throughput TCR beta sequencing. Donor age, sex, ethnicity and CMV serostatus were compiled alongside the repertoire data. In a later genetic analysis, genome-wide SNP genotypes for about three fifths of the roughly 670 donors were used, and that subset was treated as a discovery cohort. All discovery cohort repertoires had been generated on a single sequencing platform. HLA typing included class I and class II loci at four-digit resolution. The number of donors typed differed by locus, with about 629-630 for A, B, C, DRB1 and DQB1, more than 500 for DQA1, 600 to 610 for DPA1, and some 470 for DPB1. A handful of DR-DQ haplotypes were handled as single units for association and clustering because linkage in the cohort was strong. On average, about 240,000 unique TCR beta nucleotide sequences were sequenced per donor among about 400 genotyped donors of the cohort, with approximately 18% of those sequences being non-productive. Points the paper makes about the study in general: The earlier analysis of approximately 590 of the donors excluded roughly 17 rarely observed V segments, including chromosome 9 orphons, because counts were too low. When HLA alleles, especially DR and DQ, strongly co-occurred, TCR associations were difficult to assign to individual alleles. A few of the identified cytomegalovirus-associated TCR beta chains were confirmed in vitro to be specific for cytomegalovirus antigens. In the study, about 150 TCR beta chains were listed as associated with cytomegalovirus. In a later analysis, some 18,000 TCR beta sequences were associated with specific HLA alleles at a false discovery rate of 0.05. An earlier analysis of approximately 540 of the donors showed that most TCR beta V segments appeared in productive rearrangements either about 87% or about 30% of the time, which broadly matched IMGT annotations. The cohort was sequenced for TCR beta chains only, and without alpha or paired-chain data the features that could be detected were limited. According to a later genetic analysis, donors in an Asian-associated ancestry cluster had fewer N-insertions in productive TCRs than the approximately 630-donor mean. Compared with equally common non-associated chains, HLA-associated TCR beta chains in a later analysis were more clonally expanded and had lower generation probabilities. Roughly uniform sequencing depth across donors was assumed in presence/absence analyses, although this assumption may not hold. In a later genetic analysis, a missense DCLRE1C variant was associated with V-gene and J-gene trimming of TCR beta chains, and the association was replicated in an independent cohort. Most CMV-associated TCR beta chains appeared to be HLA-restricted in a later analysis, and the HLA associations seemed to be driven largely by CMV exposure. In both the original and validation cohorts, the classifier was reported to diagnose cytomegalovirus status with high specificity and sensitivity. Correlated functional status among segregating V segments might reflect linkage disequilibrium, but an unknown experimental factor could not be ruled out. CMV serostatus was the only immune exposure information available for the cohort. Most TCR sequences were observed very rarely across donors, whereas some public TCRs were present in many individuals. HLA typing was unavailable for some donors at each locus, so association tests used only the typed subset. In a later analysis, TCR association rates were found to vary across HLA loci, with the most associated TCRs seen for DRB1 alleles and the fewest for HLA-C alleles. The sequencing pipeline was judged likely to have produced a cluster of highly shared sequence variants as a technical artifact. A further reported finding was that TCR beta sequences accurately predicted the HLA-A and HLA-B alleles for most subjects in the first cohort. It was suggested by the authors that the approach could potentially be generalized to other disease states and immunological phenotypes. A later analysis reported that several top co-occurrence clusters appeared linked to parvovirus B19, influenza, CMV and Epstein-Barr virus.

The cohort consisted of some 730 healthy bone marrow donors. At the time of sampling, every cohort member was nominally healthy, though immune exposures that went unrecorded were likely present. The donor tested CMV seropositive and was one of the 289 seropositive cohort members. Each donor provided a peripheral blood sample, and peripheral blood mononuclear cells were used for TCR beta sequencing. Genomic DNA was extracted from the blood cell samples with the Qiagen DNeasy Blood Extraction Kit. About this clone itself: Its binding antigen is unknown. Within one base of it there is no much larger clone, and no base qualities were kept.

Library generation was performed with the immunoSEQ multiplex PCR assay. For the multiplex PCR, a mixture combining 60 forward primers for TCR Vbeta segments and 13 reverse primers for TCR Jbeta segments was used. A multiplex PCR assay on genomic DNA amplified the CDR3 region of rearranged TCR beta genes. On the Illumina HiSeq System, the amplified TCR beta libraries were sequenced as 87-base-pair reads. Processing in the source paper ran as follows. A later analysis tallied 75 million to 95 million unique TCR beta chains across the 666 repertoires, and about 12 million of those chains were shared by two or more donors. A nearest-neighbor algorithm error-corrected the raw reads and collapsed the reads into unique sequences, merging closely related sequences to remove PCR and sequencing errors. CDR3 sequences were aligned to IMGT reference sequences to assign V, D and J gene segments. For a sequence to be retained, a match of at least six nucleotides was required to both a V gene segment and a J gene segment. A rearrangement counted as productive if the CDR3 had no stop codons and remained in frame with V and J, and every other rearrangement counted as non-productive. CDR3 was defined according to IMGT convention as the region running from the second conserved V-encoded cysteine to the conserved J-encoded phenylalanine. Sequences without an unambiguous match to a single V gene segment were excluded from the earlier analysis of 450 to 750 of the donors. An earlier analysis of fewer than 750 of the donors called V segments functional above 56.7% productive rearrangements and segregating when the between-donor standard deviation exceeded 5%. A statistical classification framework was built to diagnose cytomegalovirus status from the catalog of TCR beta chain sequences. In a later analysis, V and J genes were assigned by comparing TCR nucleotide sequences against IMGT/GENE-DB human TR gene sequences. A later analysis assigned CDR3 sequences and most-parsimonious VDJ recombination scenarios with the TCRdist pipeline. In a later analysis, each TCR beta chain was defined by its CDR3 amino acid sequence together with its V-gene family, and reads lacking a unique V-gene family were excluded. A later analysis removed 500 to 600 highly shared, low-generation-probability nucleotide sequences to deal with suspected cross-contamination and a sequencing artifact. For each public chain, a later analysis derived a clonal expansion index from normalized ranks of inferred template counts within each repertoire. In a later analysis, generation probabilities were computed using a VDJ recombination model fitted to out-of-frame rearrangements, and the results were checked against IGoR. In a later analysis, TCR-TCR, TCR-HLA and TCR-CMV co-occurrence was scored with hypergeometric tests, and a repertoire-size bias correction was applied to TCR pairs. In a later analysis, false discovery rates were estimated by permuting HLA or CMV assignments 20 times. A later analysis grouped co-occurring TCRs with DBSCAN, adding TCRdist sequence similarity when clustering within HLA-allele-positive subsets. Co-occurrence clustering excluded repertoires with fewer than 30,000 or more than 120,000 public chains, plus five with anomalous nucleotide sharing. Entries here come from immuneACCESS through TCRdb and include only in-frame sequences with V and J called. Some clones fail to appear in such tables; in the studies checked, an unresolved V gene covers under half of the shortfall, and the cause of the remainder is unknown. That table is the source of V, J and clone size, and D and trimming were worked out from the DNA. This sample lists over 70,000 clones; less than 80% were detected once. 20% to 25% of the sample is in the top ten clones.

The sequence was collected from a woman between 50 and 59 years old in good health and CMV-seropositive. Sequenced: PBMCs.

The bases read TGTGCCAGTAGTATGAGGAGTCCTCTGTCTGGAAACACCATATATTTT. Translation gives CASSMRSPLSGNTIYF. This chain joins TRBV19 to TRBJ1-3; confidence is insufficient to name the D gene. At the junction V is shortened by 3 bases and J by 1 base, with 13 bases in between. CDR1 and CDR2, looked up from the germline V gene (reference sequence), are LNHDA and SQIVND. The CDR3, from cysteine to phenylalanine, totals 16 residues. Only the CDR3 portion is preserved as DNA: 48 bases, with reading frame beginning at the first base.